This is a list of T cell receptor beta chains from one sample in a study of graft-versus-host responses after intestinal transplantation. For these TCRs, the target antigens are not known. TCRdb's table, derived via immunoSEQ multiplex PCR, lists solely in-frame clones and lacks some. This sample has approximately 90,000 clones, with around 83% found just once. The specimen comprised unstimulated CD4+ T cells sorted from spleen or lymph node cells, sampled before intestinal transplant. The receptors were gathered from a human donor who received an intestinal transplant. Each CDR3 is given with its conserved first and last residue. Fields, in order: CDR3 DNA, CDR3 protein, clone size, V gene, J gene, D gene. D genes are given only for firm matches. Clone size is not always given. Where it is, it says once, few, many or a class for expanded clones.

cdr3_nt: TGTGCCAGCTCACCACCGCGACAGGGAACGTATTTT; cdr3_aa: CASSPPRQGTYF; clone_size: once; v_call: TRBV18; j_call: TRBJ2-3; d_call: TRBD1
cdr3_nt: TGTGCCAGCTCTAGTACCGGAAACACCATATATTTT; cdr3_aa: CASSSTGNTIYF; clone_size: .; v_call: TRBV6-5; j_call: TRBJ1-3; d_call: .
cdr3_nt: TGTGCCAGCAGTGAGTCGGGGATCCGTCAGCCCCAGCATTTT; cdr3_aa: CASSESGIRQPQHF; clone_size: .; v_call: TRBV2; j_call: TRBJ1-5; d_call: .
cdr3_nt: TGCGCCAGCAGCTCGGACAGCCCTCGGGAGACCCAGTACTTC; cdr3_aa: CASSSDSPRETQYF; clone_size: .; v_call: TRBV5-1; j_call: TRBJ2-5; d_call: .
cdr3_nt: TGTGCCACCCAAAGCTGGGACAGGGGTACAGATACGCAGTATTTT; cdr3_aa: CATQSWDRGTDTQYF; clone_size: once; v_call: TRBV30; j_call: TRBJ2-3; d_call: TRBD1
cdr3_nt: TGTGCCATCAGTGGTCCAGCGGCCACTAATGAGCAGTTCTTC; cdr3_aa: CAISGPAATNEQFF; clone_size: .; v_call: TRBV10-3; j_call: TRBJ2-1; d_call: .
cdr3_nt: TGTGCCAGCAGTGACCAGACAGGGTATAATTCACCCCTCCACTTT; cdr3_aa: CASSDQTGYNSPLHF; clone_size: .; v_call: TRBV6-1; j_call: TRBJ1-6; d_call: TRBD1
cdr3_nt: TGCAGTGCTGGACAGGGGGAGACCCAGTACTTC; cdr3_aa: CSAGQGETQYF; clone_size: .; v_call: TRBV20-1; j_call: TRBJ2-5; d_call: TRBD1
cdr3_nt: TGTGCCAGCAGCGCCGGACAGTTAAACACTGAAGCTTTCTTT; cdr3_aa: CASSAGQLNTEAFF; clone_size: few; v_call: TRBV9; j_call: TRBJ1-1; d_call: .
cdr3_nt: TGTGCCAGCAGGGTCCCGGGACTAGCGGGGATGTCCTACGAGCAGTACTTC; cdr3_aa: CASRVPGLAGMSYEQYF; clone_size: .; v_call: TRBV6-4; j_call: TRBJ2-7; d_call: TRBD2
cdr3_nt: TGTGCCAGCAGTGGGTATGGGGCAAGCTCCTACAATGAGCAGTTCTTC; cdr3_aa: CASSGYGASSYNEQFF; clone_size: .; v_call: TRBV2; j_call: TRBJ2-1; d_call: .
cdr3_nt: TGCGCCAGCAGCTTGATGGGACTAGGAACCTACAATGAGCAGTTCTTC; cdr3_aa: CASSLMGLGTYNEQFF; clone_size: .; v_call: TRBV5-1; j_call: TRBJ2-1; d_call: TRBD2
cdr3_nt: TGCGCCAGCAGCCAAGATGCTGGGAGCTCCTACAATGAGCAGTTCTTC; cdr3_aa: CASSQDAGSSYNEQFF; clone_size: .; v_call: TRBV4-1; j_call: TRBJ2-1; d_call: .
cdr3_nt: TGTGCCAGTAGTATCGACAGGGGGCTCGGGTCACCCCTCCACTTT; cdr3_aa: CASSIDRGLGSPLHF; clone_size: .; v_call: TRBV19; j_call: TRBJ1-6; d_call: TRBD1
cdr3_nt: TGTGCCAGCTCACCGGGCAACACTGAAGCTTTCTTT; cdr3_aa: CASSPGNTEAFF; clone_size: .; v_call: TRBV18; j_call: TRBJ1-1; d_call: .
cdr3_nt: TGTGCCAGCAGCTTACCCAGGGGCGGCACCTACAATGAGCAGTTCTTC; cdr3_aa: CASSLPRGGTYNEQFF; clone_size: .; v_call: TRBV7-9; j_call: TRBJ2-1; d_call: .
cdr3_nt: TGTGCCAGCAGCCAAGCTCGATCGGGGAAGGGGAGGGGCTACACCTTC; cdr3_aa: CASSQARSGKGRGYTF; clone_size: .; v_call: TRBV11-3; j_call: TRBJ1-2; d_call: .
cdr3_nt: TGCGCCAGCAGCCAGCCTACTAGCAAGAGCTCCTACAATGAGCAGTTCTTC; cdr3_aa: CASSQPTSKSSYNEQFF; clone_size: .; v_call: TRBV4-1; j_call: TRBJ2-1; d_call: .
cdr3_nt: TGTGCCAGCAGTGGGAACCGGGACAACTATAACACCGGGGAGCTGTTTTTT; cdr3_aa: CASSGNRDNYNTGELFF; clone_size: .; v_call: TRBV27; j_call: TRBJ2-2; d_call: .
cdr3_nt: TGTGCCAGCAGCCCAACGAGGGTGGATGAGCAGTTCTTC; cdr3_aa: CASSPTRVDEQFF; clone_size: few; v_call: TRBV7-6; j_call: TRBJ2-1; d_call: .
cdr3_nt: TGTGCCAGTAGTACATACTCAAGATCAGCGAGGACAGGGGGCTCTGGAAACACCATATATTTT; cdr3_aa: CASSTYSRSARTGGSGNTIYF; clone_size: once; v_call: TRBV19; j_call: TRBJ1-3; d_call: TRBD1
cdr3_nt: TGTGCCAGCATGACAGGGAGCGAGCAGTACTTC; cdr3_aa: CASMTGSEQYF; clone_size: .; v_call: TRBV6-5; j_call: TRBJ2-7; d_call: TRBD1
cdr3_nt: TGTGCCAGCAGTCGGGAGAGGAGGGAAAGCGAGCAGTACTTC; cdr3_aa: CASSRERRESEQYF; clone_size: .; v_call: TRBV2; j_call: TRBJ2-7; d_call: .
cdr3_nt: TGTGCCAGCAGCCATCAGAACACTGAAGCTTTCTTT; cdr3_aa: CASSHQNTEAFF; clone_size: .; v_call: TRBV7-9; j_call: TRBJ1-1; d_call: .
cdr3_nt: TGCGCCAGCAGCCTCACCTCGGGACAGGTCAATCAGCCCCAGCATTTT; cdr3_aa: CASSLTSGQVNQPQHF; clone_size: .; v_call: TRBV5-1; j_call: TRBJ1-5; d_call: TRBD1
cdr3_nt: TGTGCCTGGAGTGTACATCTCACAGATACGCAGTATTTT; cdr3_aa: CAWSVHLTDTQYF; clone_size: .; v_call: TRBV30; j_call: TRBJ2-3; d_call: .
cdr3_nt: TGTGCCAGCAGATATCGACAGGGCGGCAATCAGCCCCAGCATTTT; cdr3_aa: CASRYRQGGNQPQHF; clone_size: .; v_call: TRBV28; j_call: TRBJ1-5; d_call: TRBD1
cdr3_nt: TGTGCCACCAGCACTGTAGGGGGCACAGATACGCAGTATTTT; cdr3_aa: CATSTVGGTDTQYF; clone_size: .; v_call: TRBV15; j_call: TRBJ2-3; d_call: .
cdr3_nt: TGTGCCAGCAGCTTGACAATTCCTAGCACAGATACGCAGTATTTT; cdr3_aa: CASSLTIPSTDTQYF; clone_size: .; v_call: TRBV5-5; j_call: TRBJ2-3; d_call: .
cdr3_nt: TGTGCCAGCAGCTTATCGGGGGGACTGATCACAGATACGCAGTATTTT; cdr3_aa: CASSLSGGLITDTQYF; clone_size: once; v_call: TRBV7-3; j_call: TRBJ2-3; d_call: TRBD2
cdr3_nt: TGTGCCAGCAGCGTACGAGCCACAGATACGCAGTATTTT; cdr3_aa: CASSVRATDTQYF; clone_size: once; v_call: TRBV9; j_call: TRBJ2-3; d_call: .
cdr3_nt: TGTGCCAGCAGCCCCAGGAACAAAGGAGGAACCGGGGAGCTGTTTTTT; cdr3_aa: CASSPRNKGGTGELFF; clone_size: once; v_call: TRBV7-6; j_call: TRBJ2-2; d_call: .
cdr3_nt: TGTGCCAGTAGTGTGCCAGGGCTGTCTAATGAAAAACTGTTTTTT; cdr3_aa: CASSVPGLSNEKLFF; clone_size: .; v_call: TRBV19; j_call: TRBJ1-4; d_call: .
cdr3_nt: TGTGCCACGTCACCCCAGGGCCCCACCGGGGAGCTGTTTTTT; cdr3_aa: CATSPQGPTGELFF; clone_size: .; v_call: TRBV2; j_call: TRBJ2-2; d_call: .
cdr3_nt: TGTGCCAGCAGCGCCCTGGTCGGGTCCGGAAACACCATATATTTT; cdr3_aa: CASSALVGSGNTIYF; clone_size: .; v_call: TRBV9; j_call: TRBJ1-3; d_call: .
cdr3_nt: TGTGCCAGCAGTGGATCAGCGGGAGGGCCAACGGATACGCAGTATTTT; cdr3_aa: CASSGSAGGPTDTQYF; clone_size: .; v_call: TRBV6-1; j_call: TRBJ2-3; d_call: TRBD2
cdr3_nt: TGTGCCAGCAGCTCACAGGGGGCCACAGATACGCAGTATTTT; cdr3_aa: CASSSQGATDTQYF; clone_size: .; v_call: TRBV11-3; j_call: TRBJ2-3; d_call: TRBD1
cdr3_nt: TGTGCCAGCAGTTCTGGGGGGGGCGGGGCCAACGTCCTGACTTTC; cdr3_aa: CASSSGGGGANVLTF; clone_size: .; v_call: TRBV6-5; j_call: TRBJ2-6; d_call: .
cdr3_nt: TGCAGCGTTGTGGTGGGCGGGGGTACCAATGAAAAACTGTTTTTT; cdr3_aa: CSVVVGGGTNEKLFF; clone_size: .; v_call: TRBV29-1; j_call: TRBJ1-4; d_call: .
cdr3_nt: TGTGCCATCAGTGCTGGGGCCGGGACAGGGGGTTCACCCCTCCACTTT; cdr3_aa: CAISAGAGTGGSPLHF; clone_size: .; v_call: TRBV10-3; j_call: TRBJ1-6; d_call: TRBD1
cdr3_nt: TGTGCCAGCAGAGTACTAGCGGGAAGTCCAGATACGCAGTATTTT; cdr3_aa: CASRVLAGSPDTQYF; clone_size: few; v_call: TRBV2; j_call: TRBJ2-3; d_call: TRBD2